The 22 T cell receptor beta chains below were found in one sample sequenced in a study of blood T cell repertoires in COVID-19. Measured with immunoSEQ multiplex PCR; TCRdb has only the in-frame clones, and not every one. This table holds some 140,000 clones, more than 60% found once. The specimen sequenced was peripheral blood. The receptors were sampled from a man aged 80 or over with acute or convalescent COVID-19.

This chain links TRBV7-9 with TRBJ2-7; D is uncertain. V was clipped by 1 base and J by 1 base, with 8 bases between them. Germline CDR1 SEHNR, CDR2 FQNEAQ (reference sequence). The CDR3 runs 14 residues. The CDR3 spells CASSLGTASYEQYF. The CDR3 DNA reads as TGTGCCAGCAGCTTAGGAACAGCATCCTACGAGCAGTACTTC.

This chain joins TRBV12-3 or TRBV12-4 and TRBJ1-5, with D unclear. The CDR3 extends over 13 amino acids. Trimming cost V 4 bases and J 3 bases, with 7 bases left between them. DNA of the CDR3: TGTGCCAGCAGTTACAGCATCAATCAGCCCCAGCATTTT. It codes for CASSYSINQPQHF.

This sequence joins TRBV6-5 and TRBJ2-7; 11 bases are shared with TRBD1. Germline V gene lookup returns CDR1 MNHEY and CDR2 SVGAGI. The trim removed 6 bases at V and 6 bases at J, leaving 7 bases unmatched. The CDR3 is made up of 14 amino acids. In DNA, the CDR3 is TGTGCCAGCAGAAAAGGACAGGGGGCAGTCGAGCAGTACTTC. Amino acids: CASRKGQGAVEQYF.

The table lists this clone with a count of one. The CDR3 DNA follows: TGTGCCAGCAGCGTAGCGGGGGGGCCCCCCGGGGAGCTGTTTTTT. It specifies CASSVAGGPPGELFF. The V gene is TRBV9, the J gene TRBJ2-2; 8 positions agree with TRBD2. CDR1 SGDLS and CDR2 YYNGEE come from the germline V gene. CDR3 length: 15 residues. V lost 0 bases, J lost 6 bases, and 4 bases stayed unmatched.

The chain carries TRBV19 and TRBJ2-5, with TRBD2 matching over 10 bases. CDR3 length: 14 residues. The junction had 7 bases not matched to a gene; V was cut back by 6 bases and J by 6 bases. The germline CDR1 and CDR2 sequences are LNHDA and SQIVND (reference sequence). CDR3 nucleotides: TGTGCCAGTAGATCAGCGGGGGGGCTAAAGACCCAGTACTTC. Its translation: CASRSAGGLKTQYF.

The CDR3 sequence: CASSRAGQMNTEAFF. In nucleotides, the CDR3 is TGTGCCAGCAGCCGGGCGGGCCAAATGAACACTGAAGCTTTCTTT. The chain has TRBV11-2 and TRBJ1-1; the D is unclear. This CDR3 comprises 15 residues. Per germline, CDR1 SGHAT and CDR2 FQNNGV. V was shortened by 5 bases and J by 0 bases, with 13 bases between the two germline ends.

This chain uses TRBV4-2 with TRBJ2-6, with 7 bases aligning to TRBD1. The ends lost 4 bases at V and 2 bases at J; junction bases unmatched: 5. This CDR3 spans 16 amino acids. The germline V gene has CDR1 LGHNA and CDR2 YNFKEQ. The CDR3 region has the DNA TGTGCCAGCAGCCGACCGACAGGGACTGGGGCCAACGTCCTGACTTTC. This translates into CASSRPTGTGANVLTF.

V and J are TRBV11-2 and TRBJ1-1, with 11 bases identical to TRBD1. Germline CDR1 and CDR2: SGHAT and FQNNGV. Germline trimming cut 5 bases from V and 10 bases from J; bases unmatched to any gene: 9. The CDR3 runs 14 residues. The CDR3 loop is CASSPLRTGGAAFF. The CDR3 DNA follows: TGTGCCAGCAGCCCCCTACGGACAGGGGGCGCAGCTTTCTTT.

The CDR3 DNA is TGTGCCAGTAGTACGAGGGGACAGACGACCTACGAGCAGTACTTC. Translated, it gives CASSTRGQTTYEQYF. This rearrangement joins TRBV19 to TRBJ2-7; 7 positions match TRBD1. J gave up 2 bases and V 4 bases, and 8 bases lay outside the gene matches. CDR1 and CDR2 from the germline V gene are LNHDA and SQIVND (reference sequence). This CDR3 contains 15 residues.

This clone was seen only a few times. This chain uses TRBV11-2 with TRBJ1-4; 7 nucleotides agree with TRBD1. Trimming at V came to 1 base and at J to 3 bases, leaving 5 bases not matched to a gene. The CDR3 spans 16 residues. Germline V gives CDR1 SGHAT, CDR2 FQNNGV. CDR3 sequence reads: CASSLGRRGANEKLFF. The CDR3 DNA reads TGTGCCAGCAGCTTAGGGCGCAGGGGGGCTAATGAAAAACTGTTTTTT.

The chain is built from TRBV28 and TRBJ2-7; no clear D gene. Looked up from germline, CDR1 is MDHEN and CDR2 is SYDVKM. Trimming took off 1 base at V and 2 bases at J, with 15 bases between the two ends. This CDR3 is built from 16 residues. Here the CDR3 reads CASSLSDRGAPYEQYF. In nucleotides, the CDR3 is TGTGCCAGCAGTTTATCTGATCGAGGAGCCCCCTACGAGCAGTACTTC.

V gene TRBV18 combines with J gene TRBJ2-7; TRBD1 matches at 9 bases. The CDR3 totals 15 residues. After removal of 3 bases from V and 4 bases from J, the junction contained 7 bases not matched to a gene. CDR1 and CDR2 from the germline V gene are KGHSH and LQKENI. CDR3 in amino acids: CASSPGQGISYEQYF. The CDR3 DNA is TGTGCCAGCTCACCGGGACAGGGAATTTCTTACGAGCAGTACTTC.

V is TRBV18 and J is TRBJ1-1; tentative D call: TRBD1 (6 bases). CDR1 and CDR2 from the germline V gene are KGHSH and LQKENI. The ends were cut back, 3 bases at V and 4 bases at J, with 12 bases in the middle. There are 14 residues in the CDR3. CDR3 residues: CASSPNRVGTEAFF. CDR3 sequence (DNA): TGTGCCAGCTCACCGAACAGGGTTGGCACTGAAGCTTTCTTT.

V gene TRBV5-1 combines with J gene TRBJ2-5, with D perhaps matching TRBD2 (5 bases). CDR1 and CDR2 from the germline V gene are SGHRS and YFSETQ. The CDR3 sequence is 15 residues long. Trimming cost V 7 bases and J 0 bases, with 16 bases left between them. CDR3 nucleotides: TGCGCCAGCCGAGGGCAGCCAGCTTACCAAGAGACCCAGTACTTC. Protein: CASRGQPAYQETQYF.

The chain is built from TRBV7-2 and TRBJ1-1, with TRBD1 matching over 10 bases. This CDR3 has 16 residues. V lost 5 bases and J lost 5; bases outside the gene matches: 11. The germline gives CDR1 SGHTA, CDR2 FQGNSA. The CDR3 spells CASSPRTGGTQTEAFF. The CDR3 nucleotides are TGTGCCAGCAGCCCGAGGACAGGGGGGACGCAAACTGAAGCTTTCTTT.

This rearrangement joins TRBV29-1 to TRBJ2-7, with TRBD1 matching 10 bases. This CDR3 has 13 amino acids. Germline CDR1 and CDR2: SQVTM and ANQGSEA. V lost 6 bases, J lost 6 bases, and 8 bases stayed unmatched. CDR3: CSVAPGQGREQYF. The CDR3 DNA sequence: TGCAGCGTCGCCCCGGGACAGGGGCGCGAGCAGTACTTC.

This chain connects TRBV30 to TRBJ2-7, with a weak D call TRBD1 (6 bases). The germline CDR1 and CDR2 sequences are GTSNPN and SVGIG (reference sequence). V was clipped by 2 bases and J by 2 bases, with 7 bases between them. CDR3 length equals 12 residues. The CDR3 is CAWSRTAYEQYF. The CDR3 coding sequence is TGTGCCTGGAGTAGGACAGCCTACGAGCAGTACTTC.

This chain joins TRBV4-2 and TRBJ2-2; 8 nucleotides line up with TRBD2. The CDR3 is made up of 15 amino acids. CDR1 and CDR2 (germline): LGHNA, YNFKEQ. V was pared by 1 base and J by 6 bases, with 4 bases of the junction left unmatched. CDR3 residues: CASSQGSGLAGELFF. Written as DNA, the CDR3 is TGTGCCAGCAGCCAAGGTTCGGGACTAGCCGGGGAGCTGTTTTTT.

This clone was seen once. The chain combines TRBV9 with TRBJ2-7; a possible D gene is TRBD2 (6 bases). The V and J ends lost 3 bases and 5 bases respectively, with 24 bases between them. This CDR3 is built from 17 residues. CDR1 is SGDLS, CDR2 YYNGEE, per germline. CDR3 nucleotide sequence: TGTGCCAGCAGCGCCCCCTCTGTGACTAGTGGTCTTGACGAGCAGTACTTC. This gives the protein CASSAPSVTSGLDEQYF.

The chain employs TRBV5-1 and TRBJ2-7; tentatively, D is TRBD1 (6 bases). V lost 0 bases to trimming and J lost 2 bases, with 9 bases between them. This CDR3 is built from 14 residues. Germline V gives CDR1 SGHRS, CDR2 YFSETQ. CDR3 residues: CASSLETGPYEQYF. The CDR3 DNA sequence: TGCGCCAGCAGCTTGGAGACAGGACCCTACGAGCAGTACTTC.

The chain carries TRBV6-6 and TRBJ2-2, with D unresolved. Germline CDR1 and CDR2: MNHNY and SVGAGI (reference sequence). V was pared by 6 bases and J by 0 bases, with 11 bases between. CDR3 length: 15 residues. The CDR3 region has the DNA TGTGCCAGCAGCGCGACACTGACGAACACCGGGGAGCTGTTTTTT. Translation: CASSATLTNTGELFF.

V gene TRBV6-4 combines with J gene TRBJ2-3, with 8 bases fitting TRBD1. V trimming: 4 bases; J trimming: 0 bases; junction bases outside the gene matches: 0. The CDR3 has 14 amino acids. CDR1 and CDR2 from the germline V gene are MRHNA and SNTAGT. The CDR3 DNA is TGTGCCAGCAGTGGACAGGGGAGCACAGATACGCAGTATTTT. The encoded protein is CASSGQGSTDTQYF.